The T cell receptor beta chain under discussion was sequenced for a study of technical replicates of blood from four donors. TCRdb's copy holds only in-frame clones and misses some; the assay was immunoSEQ multiplex PCR. The sample gives tens of thousands of clones, 94% of which show up once; around 0.25% is in the top ten. Germline V gene lookup returns CDR1 SGHVS and CDR2 FNYEAQ. The V segment lost 3 bases and the J segment 3 bases; nucleotides outside the gene matches: 3. CDR3 length: 14 amino acids. This clone was observed a few times. The receptor comes from a human donor in good health. The gene calls are TRBV7-6 and TRBJ1-1; 8 bases line up with TRBD1. Sequencing was carried out using T cells isolated from PBMCs. CDR3 in amino acids: CASSLGTGYTEAFF. DNA for the CDR3: TGTGCCAGCAGCTTGGGGACAGGATACACTGAAGCTTTCTTT.